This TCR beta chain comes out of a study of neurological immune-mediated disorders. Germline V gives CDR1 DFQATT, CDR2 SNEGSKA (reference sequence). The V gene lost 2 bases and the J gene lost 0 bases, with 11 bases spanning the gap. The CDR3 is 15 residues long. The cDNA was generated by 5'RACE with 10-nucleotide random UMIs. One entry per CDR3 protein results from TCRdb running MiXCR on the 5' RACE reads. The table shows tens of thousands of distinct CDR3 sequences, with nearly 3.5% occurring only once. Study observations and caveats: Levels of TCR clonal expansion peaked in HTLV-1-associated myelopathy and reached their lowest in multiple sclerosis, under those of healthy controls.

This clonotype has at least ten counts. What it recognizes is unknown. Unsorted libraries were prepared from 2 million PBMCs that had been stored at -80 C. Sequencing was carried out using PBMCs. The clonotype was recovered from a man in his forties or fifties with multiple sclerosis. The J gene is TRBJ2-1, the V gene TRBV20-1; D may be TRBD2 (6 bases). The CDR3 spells CSARTSTDSYNEQFF. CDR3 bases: TGCAGTGCTAGAACTAGCACCGACTCCTACAATGAGCAGTTCTTC.